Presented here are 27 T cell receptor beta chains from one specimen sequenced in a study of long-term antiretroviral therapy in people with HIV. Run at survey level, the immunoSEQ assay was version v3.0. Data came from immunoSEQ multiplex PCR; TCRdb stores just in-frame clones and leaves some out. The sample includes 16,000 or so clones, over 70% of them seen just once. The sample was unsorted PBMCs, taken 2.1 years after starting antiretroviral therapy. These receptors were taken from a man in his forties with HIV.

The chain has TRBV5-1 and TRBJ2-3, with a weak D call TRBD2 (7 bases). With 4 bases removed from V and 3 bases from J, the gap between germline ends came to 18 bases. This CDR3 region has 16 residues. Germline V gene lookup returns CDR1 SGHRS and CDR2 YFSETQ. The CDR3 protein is CASSPSRGGETDTQYF. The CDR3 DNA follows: TGCGCCAGCAGCCCCTCAAGGGGGGGGGAAACAGATACGCAGTATTTT.

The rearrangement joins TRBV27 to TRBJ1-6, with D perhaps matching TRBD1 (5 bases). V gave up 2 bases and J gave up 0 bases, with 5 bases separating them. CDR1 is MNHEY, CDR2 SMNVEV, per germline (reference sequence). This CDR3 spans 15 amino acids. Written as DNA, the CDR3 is TGTGCCAGCAGTTTAGGGGGCTCCTATAATTCACCCCTCCACTTT. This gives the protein CASSLGGSYNSPLHF.

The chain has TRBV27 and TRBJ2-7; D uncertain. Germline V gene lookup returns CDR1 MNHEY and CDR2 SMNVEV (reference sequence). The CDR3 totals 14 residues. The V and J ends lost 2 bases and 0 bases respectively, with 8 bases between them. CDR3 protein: CASSLRSGSYEQYF. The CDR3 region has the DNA TGTGCCAGCAGTTTACGTAGTGGCTCCTACGAGCAGTACTTC.

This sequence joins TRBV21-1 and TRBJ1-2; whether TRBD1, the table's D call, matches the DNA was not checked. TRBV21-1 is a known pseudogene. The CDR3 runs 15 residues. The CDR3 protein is CASSKGGRLSWGYTF. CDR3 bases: TGTGCCAGCAGCAAAGGGGGCAGGCTTAGTTGGGGCTACACCTTC.

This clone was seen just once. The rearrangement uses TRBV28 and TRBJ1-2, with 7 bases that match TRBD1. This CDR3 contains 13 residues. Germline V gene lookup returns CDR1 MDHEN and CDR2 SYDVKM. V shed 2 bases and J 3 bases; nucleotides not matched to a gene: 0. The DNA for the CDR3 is TGTGCCAGCAGTTTAGGGACAGACTATGGCTACACCTTC. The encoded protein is CASSLGTDYGYTF.

The CDR3: CASSYYERETGELFF. CDR3 nucleotides: TGTGCCAGCAGTTACTACGAGAGGGAAACCGGGGAGCTGTTTTTT. The chain is built from TRBV6-5 and TRBJ2-2; perhaps TRBD2 as D (5 bases). Per the germline V gene, CDR1 is MNHEY and CDR2 is SVGAGI. The CDR3 is 15 amino acids. The V end lost 1 base, the J end lost 5 bases, and 11 bases lay between the germline ends.

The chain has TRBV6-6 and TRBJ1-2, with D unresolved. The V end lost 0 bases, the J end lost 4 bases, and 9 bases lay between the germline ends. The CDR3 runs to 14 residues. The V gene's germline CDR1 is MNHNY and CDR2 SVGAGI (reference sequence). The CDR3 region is CASSYSPGLYGYTF. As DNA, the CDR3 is TGTGCCAGCAGTTACTCGCCCGGACTCTATGGCTACACCTTC.

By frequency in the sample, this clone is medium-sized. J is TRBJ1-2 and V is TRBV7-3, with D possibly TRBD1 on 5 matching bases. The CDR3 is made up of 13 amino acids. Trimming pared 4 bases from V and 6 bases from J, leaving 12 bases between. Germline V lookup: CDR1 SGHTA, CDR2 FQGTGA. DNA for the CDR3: TGTGCCAGCAGCTCTTTAGGGGCCCATGGCTACACCTTC. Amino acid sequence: CASSSLGAHGYTF.

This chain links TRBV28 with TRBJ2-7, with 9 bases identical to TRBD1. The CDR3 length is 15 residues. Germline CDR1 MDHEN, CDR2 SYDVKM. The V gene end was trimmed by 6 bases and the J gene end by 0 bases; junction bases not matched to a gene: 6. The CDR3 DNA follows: TGTGCCAGCAGCCTCGGACAGGGGCTCTCCTACGAGCAGTACTTC. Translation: CASSLGQGLSYEQYF. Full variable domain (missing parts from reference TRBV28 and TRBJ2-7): DVKVTQSSRYLVKRTGEKVFLECVQDMDHENMFWYRQDPGLGLRLIYFSYDVKMKEKGDIPEGYSVSREKKERFSLILESASTNQTSMYLCASSLGQGLSYEQYFGPGTRLTVT.

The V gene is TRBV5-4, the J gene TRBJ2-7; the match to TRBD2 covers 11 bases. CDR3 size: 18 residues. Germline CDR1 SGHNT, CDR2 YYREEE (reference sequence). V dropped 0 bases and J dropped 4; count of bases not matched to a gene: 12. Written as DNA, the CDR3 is TGTGCCAGCAGCTTGGCGGGGACTAGCGGTGGGGGAGGTTACGAGCAGTACTTC. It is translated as CASSLAGTSGGGGYEQYF.

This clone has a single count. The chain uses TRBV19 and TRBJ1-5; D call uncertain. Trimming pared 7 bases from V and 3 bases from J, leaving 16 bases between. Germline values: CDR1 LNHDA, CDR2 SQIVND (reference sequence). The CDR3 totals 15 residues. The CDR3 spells CASINTETSNQPQHF. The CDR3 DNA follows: TGTGCCAGTATTAATACAGAGACTTCCAATCAGCCCCAGCATTTT.

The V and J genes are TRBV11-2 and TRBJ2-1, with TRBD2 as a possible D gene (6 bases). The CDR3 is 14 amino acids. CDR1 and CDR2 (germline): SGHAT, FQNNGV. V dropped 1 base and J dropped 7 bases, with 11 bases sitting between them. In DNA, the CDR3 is TGTGCCAGCAGCTTAGGGGGTCGGGGGAATGAGCAGTTCTTC. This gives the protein CASSLGGRGNEQFF.

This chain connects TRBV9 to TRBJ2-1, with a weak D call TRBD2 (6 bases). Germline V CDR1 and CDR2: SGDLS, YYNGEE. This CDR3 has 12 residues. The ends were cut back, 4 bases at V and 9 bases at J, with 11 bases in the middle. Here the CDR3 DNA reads TGTGCCAGCAGCCCCGGGGGAGGTGAGCAGTTCTTC. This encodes CASSPGGGEQFF.

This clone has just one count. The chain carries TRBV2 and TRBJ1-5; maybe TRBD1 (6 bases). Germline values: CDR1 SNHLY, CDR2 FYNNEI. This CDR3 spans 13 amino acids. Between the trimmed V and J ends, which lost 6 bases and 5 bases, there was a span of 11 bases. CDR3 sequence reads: CASRDSHYQPQHF. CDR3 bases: TGTGCCAGCAGGGACAGCCACTATCAGCCCCAGCATTTT.

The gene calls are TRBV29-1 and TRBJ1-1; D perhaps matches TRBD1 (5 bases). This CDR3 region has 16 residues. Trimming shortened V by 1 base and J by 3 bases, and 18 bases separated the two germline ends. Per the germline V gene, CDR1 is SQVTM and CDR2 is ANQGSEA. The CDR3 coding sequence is TGCAGCGTTGAAGGAATCACTCAACAGGCGGACACTGAAGCTTTCTTT. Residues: CSVEGITQQADTEAFF. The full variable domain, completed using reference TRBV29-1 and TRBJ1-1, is SAVISQKPSRDICQRGTSLTIQCQVDSQVTMMFWYRQQPGQSLTLIATANQGSEATYESGFVIDKFPISRPNLTFSTLTVSNMSPEDSSIYLCSVEGITQQADTEAFFGQGTRLTVV.

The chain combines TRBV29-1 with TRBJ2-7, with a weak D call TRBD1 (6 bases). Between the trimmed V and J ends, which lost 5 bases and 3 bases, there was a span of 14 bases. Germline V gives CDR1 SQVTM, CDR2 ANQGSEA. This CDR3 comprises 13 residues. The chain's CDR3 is CSVLYYRDYEQYF. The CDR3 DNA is TGCAGCGTTCTGTACTACAGGGACTACGAGCAGTACTTC.

DNA of the CDR3: TGTGCCAGCAGTGTCCTCGGGGACTCACCCCTCCACTTT. This codes for CASSVLGDSPLHF. The rearrangement uses TRBV6-1 and TRBJ1-6, with a possible D match to TRBD1 (5 bases). Germline loops: CDR1 MNHNS, CDR2 SASEGT. The CDR3 runs 13 residues. The V end lost 4 bases, the J end lost 10 bases, and 11 bases lay between the germline ends.

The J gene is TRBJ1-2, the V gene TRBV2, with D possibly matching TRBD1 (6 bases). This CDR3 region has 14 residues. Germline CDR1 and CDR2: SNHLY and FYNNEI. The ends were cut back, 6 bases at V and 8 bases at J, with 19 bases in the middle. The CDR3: CASSRGGAGMGYTF. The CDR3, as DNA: TGTGCCAGCAGCCGAGGGGGGGCGGGTATGGGCTACACCTTC.

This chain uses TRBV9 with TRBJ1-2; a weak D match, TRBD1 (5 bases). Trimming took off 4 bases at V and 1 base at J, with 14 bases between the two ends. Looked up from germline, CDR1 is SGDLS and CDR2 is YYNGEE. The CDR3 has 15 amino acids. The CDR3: CASSTMGGNNYGYTF. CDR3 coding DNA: TGTGCCAGCAGCACCATGGGGGGTAATAACTATGGCTACACCTTC.

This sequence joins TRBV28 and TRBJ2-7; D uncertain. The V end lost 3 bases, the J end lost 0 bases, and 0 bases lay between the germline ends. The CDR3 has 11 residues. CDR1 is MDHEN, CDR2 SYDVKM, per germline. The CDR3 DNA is TGTGCCAGCAGTTTCTCCTACGAGCAGTACTTC. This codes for CASSFSYEQYF.

CDR3 sequence: CASSLVAANTEAFF. DNA for the CDR3: TGCGCCAGCAGCTTGGTAGCGGCGAACACTGAAGCTTTCTTT. V gene TRBV5-1 combines with J gene TRBJ1-1; no firm D call. In germline, CDR1 is SGHRS, CDR2 YFSETQ. V was clipped by 0 bases and J by 1 base, with 7 bases between them. CDR3 size: 14 residues.

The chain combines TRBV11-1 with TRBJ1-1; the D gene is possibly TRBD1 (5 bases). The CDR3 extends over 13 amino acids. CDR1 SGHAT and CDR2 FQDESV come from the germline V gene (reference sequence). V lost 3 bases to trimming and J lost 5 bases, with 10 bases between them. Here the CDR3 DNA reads TGTGCCAGCAGCTTCTCCGGGGGGACTGAAGCTTTCTTT. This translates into CASSFSGGTEAFF.

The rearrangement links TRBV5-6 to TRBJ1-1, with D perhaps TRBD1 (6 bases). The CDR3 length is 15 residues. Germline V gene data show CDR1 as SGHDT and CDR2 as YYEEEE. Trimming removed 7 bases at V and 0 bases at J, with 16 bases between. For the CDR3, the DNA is TGTGCCAGCCGCGAGGACAGCACCATGAACACTGAAGCTTTCTTT. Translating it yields CASREDSTMNTEAFF.

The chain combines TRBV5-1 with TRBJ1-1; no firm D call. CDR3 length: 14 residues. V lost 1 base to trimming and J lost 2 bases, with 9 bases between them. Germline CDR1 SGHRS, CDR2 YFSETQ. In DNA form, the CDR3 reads TGCGCCAGCAGCTTGTTAGGCGGAAACACTGAAGCTTTCTTT. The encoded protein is CASSLLGGNTEAFF.

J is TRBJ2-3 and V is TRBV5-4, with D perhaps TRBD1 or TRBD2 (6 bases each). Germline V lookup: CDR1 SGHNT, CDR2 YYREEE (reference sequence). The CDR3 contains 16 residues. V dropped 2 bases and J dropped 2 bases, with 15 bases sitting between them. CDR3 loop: CASSLGLGGNTDTQYF. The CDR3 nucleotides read TGTGCCAGCAGCTTAGGTTTAGGGGGGAACACAGATACGCAGTATTTT.

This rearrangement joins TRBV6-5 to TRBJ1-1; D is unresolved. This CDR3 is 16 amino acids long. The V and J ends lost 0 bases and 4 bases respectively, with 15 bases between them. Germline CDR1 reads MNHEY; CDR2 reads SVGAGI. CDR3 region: CASSYSRVSGFTEAFF. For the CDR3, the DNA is TGTGCCAGCAGTTACTCTCGGGTGAGTGGGTTCACTGAAGCTTTCTTT.

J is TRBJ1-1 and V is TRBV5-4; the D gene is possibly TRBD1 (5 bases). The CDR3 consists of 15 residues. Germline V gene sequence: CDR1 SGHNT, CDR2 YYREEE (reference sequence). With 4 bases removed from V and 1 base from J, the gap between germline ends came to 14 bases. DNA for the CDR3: TGTGCCAGCAGCCCGTGGGGGACGGGGAACACTGAAGCTTTCTTT. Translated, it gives CASSPWGTGNTEAFF.